These 16 T cell receptor beta chains were all obtained from the same sample, sequenced in a study of cytomegalovirus exposure and HLA in healthy donors. PCR involved 60 Vbeta and 13 Jbeta primers. Only in-frame clones appear in the TCRdb table, and some are missing; sequencing was by immunoSEQ multiplex PCR. In the table there are about 170,000 clones, approximately 80% of which are singletons. Sequencing was performed on PBMCs. These TCRs come from a young woman in good health and CMV-seronegative.

The gene calls are TRBV11-3 and TRBJ1-1; a weak D match, TRBD1 (6 bases). The V end was cut by 5 bases, the J end by 0 bases, with 13 bases between. The germline V gene has CDR1 SGHNT and CDR2 YENEEA. The CDR3 runs to 15 residues. Here the CDR3 reads CASSKGGIMNTEAFF. CDR3 nucleotides: TGTGCCAGCAGCAAAGGGGGTATCATGAACACTGAAGCTTTCTTT.

This clone has a handful of counts. The chain joins TRBV5-6 to TRBJ2-7; 11 positions agree with TRBD2. With V trimmed by 2 bases and J by 2 bases, 3 bases remained unmatched. This CDR3 contains 15 residues. Per germline, CDR1 SGHDT and CDR2 YYEEEE. Here the CDR3 reads CASSFGTSGAYEQYF. CDR3 nucleotide sequence: TGTGCCAGCAGCTTCGGGACTAGCGGTGCCTACGAGCAGTACTTC.

The V call is TRBV6-1, the J call TRBJ2-3; D possibly corresponds to TRBD2 (5 bases). The CDR3 loop spans 14 amino acids. CDR1 is MNHNS, CDR2 SASEGT, per germline. V was shortened by 9 bases and J by 3 bases, with 16 bases between the two germline ends. This chain's CDR3 is CASIARWETDTQYF. The DNA of the CDR3 is TGTGCCAGTATAGCGCGATGGGAAACAGATACGCAGTATTTT.

This rearrangement joins TRBV29-1 to TRBJ2-5; 8 bases are a match to TRBD2. The CDR3 spans 17 residues. J lost 8 bases, V lost 4 bases, and 21 bases had no gene match. The germline CDR1 and CDR2 sequences are SQVTM and ANQGSEA. The CDR3 nucleotides read TGCAGCGTTGCAGATACGTTTGGCAGGGGTAGCGGGGCAACCCAGTACTTC. Amino acid sequence: CSVADTFGRGSGATQYF.

This chain connects TRBV11-2 to TRBJ2-3; D remains unclear. The V end lost 5 bases, the J end lost 0 bases, and 6 bases lay between the germline ends. The CDR3 is 13 residues long. The germline gives CDR1 SGHAT, CDR2 FQNNGV. The DNA for the CDR3 is TGTGCCAGCAGCCCAACTAGCACAGATACGCAGTATTTT. This codes for CASSPTSTDTQYF.

V and J are TRBV29-1 and TRBJ1-2; TRBD1 matches 9 bases. This CDR3 contains 12 residues. Germline-derived CDR1 and CDR2 are SQVTM and ANQGSEA. Unmatched junction bases numbered 4, after V lost 4 bases and J lost 7 bases. DNA for the CDR3: TGCAGCGTTGGACAGGGGGTCTCTGGCTACACCTTC. Translating gives CSVGQGVSGYTF.

The gene calls are TRBV28 and TRBJ1-1; a weak D match, TRBD1 (5 bases). V lost 0 bases to trimming and J lost 3 bases, with 8 bases between them. Per germline, CDR1 MDHEN and CDR2 SYDVKM. This CDR3 comprises 14 residues. CDR3 loop: CASSLWTEHTEAFF. The CDR3 bases are TGTGCCAGCAGTTTATGGACAGAACACACTGAAGCTTTCTTT.

The chain combines TRBV2 with TRBJ2-1; possibly TRBD1 for D (6 bases). Germline loops: CDR1 SNHLY, CDR2 FYNNEI. Trimming stripped 3 bases from V and 3 bases from J, with 12 bases between. The CDR3 consists of 15 residues. The CDR3 DNA follows: TGTGCCAGCAGTGAGGGTCAGGGGAACTACAATGAGCAGTTCTTC. Residues: CASSEGQGNYNEQFF.

The gene calls are TRBV28 and TRBJ2-1; 12 bases align to TRBD2. CDR1 and CDR2 from the germline V gene are MDHEN and SYDVKM. Trimming removed 4 bases from V and 6 bases from J; junction bases left unmatched: 7. This CDR3 is built from 16 residues. Here the CDR3 reads CASSSTGLAGGNEQFF. Here the CDR3 DNA reads TGTGCCAGCAGTTCGACGGGACTAGCGGGCGGCAATGAGCAGTTCTTC.

The gene calls are TRBV28 and TRBJ2-5; 15 nucleotides line up with TRBD2. Looked up from germline, CDR1 is MDHEN and CDR2 is SYDVKM. The CDR3 is 15 amino acids. The ends lost 8 bases at V and 5 bases at J; junction bases unmatched: 6. The CDR3 nucleotides read TGTGCCAGCGTTCTTGGACTAGCGGGGGGGGAGACCCAGTACTTC. Its protein product is CASVLGLAGGETQYF.

The V and J genes are TRBV2 and TRBJ1-2; D is possibly TRBD1 (5 bases). Germline CDR1 reads SNHLY; CDR2 reads FYNNEI. CDR3 size: 15 residues. The V gene lost 4 bases and the J gene lost 4 bases, with 16 bases spanning the gap. The DNA for the CDR3 is TGTGCCAGCAGTGGTTTCGATAGGGGAATCTATGGCTACACCTTC. Translated, it gives CASSGFDRGIYGYTF.

The chain's CDR3 is CASTNRFGGLNTEAFF. The CDR3 nucleotides are TGTGCCAGCACAAACAGGTTCGGGGGACTGAACACTGAAGCTTTCTTT. The rearrangement joins TRBV28 to TRBJ1-1, with D tentatively TRBD1 (5 bases). Trimming removed 7 bases at V and 0 bases at J, with 18 bases between. Per the germline V gene, CDR1 is MDHEN and CDR2 is SYDVKM. The CDR3 is 16 residues long. The complete variable domain, with remaining parts taken from reference TRBV28 and TRBJ1-1, reads DVKVTQSSRYLVKRTGEKVFLECVQDMDHENMFWYRQDPGLGLRLIYFSYDVKMKEKGDIPEGYSVSREKKERFSLILESASTNQTSMYLCASTNRFGGLNTEAFFGQGTRLTVV.

V gene TRBV7-8 combines with J gene TRBJ2-1, with 10 nucleotides matching TRBD2. V gave up 2 bases and J gave up 1 base; unmatched junction bases: 14. Germline lookup yields CDR1 SGHVS and CDR2 FQNEAQ. The CDR3 consists of 20 residues. The CDR3 is CASSLRPALAGALSYNEQFF. Here the CDR3 DNA reads TGTGCCAGCAGCTTACGGCCCGCCCTAGCGGGAGCTCTTTCCTACAATGAGCAGTTCTTC.

The chain recombines TRBV6-5 with TRBJ2-1; D may be TRBD1 (5 bases). CDR1 and CDR2 from the germline V gene are MNHEY and SVGAGI. Trimming removed 0 bases from V and 4 bases from J, with 10 bases in between. The CDR3 length is 15 residues. The CDR3 sequence is CASSYSTQGYNEQFF. CDR3 nucleotides: TGTGCCAGCAGTTACTCGACGCAGGGTTACAATGAGCAGTTCTTC.

V gene TRBV5-1 combines with J gene TRBJ1-1, with a tentative D call TRBD1 (5 bases). Trimming shortened V by 0 bases and J by 2 bases, and 14 bases separated the two germline ends. Germline values: CDR1 SGHRS, CDR2 YFSETQ. The CDR3 has 16 residues. The CDR3 DNA follows: TGCGCCAGCAGCTTGGTGGTCGGACAACCCAACACTGAAGCTTTCTTT. This codes for CASSLVVGQPNTEAFF.

The J gene is TRBJ2-5, the V gene TRBV5-1; D is ambiguous. The germline V gene has CDR1 SGHRS and CDR2 YFSETQ. The CDR3 covers 14 residues. V shed 0 bases and J shed 2 bases, with 8 bases lying between them. The CDR3 sequence: CASSLVAAQETQYF. DNA of the CDR3: TGCGCCAGCAGCTTGGTGGCGGCGCAAGAGACCCAGTACTTC. The whole variable domain, filled in from reference TRBV5-1 and TRBJ2-5, reads KAGVTQTPRYLIKTRGQQVTLSCSPISGHRSVSWYQQTPGQGLQFLFEYFSETQRNKGNFPGRFSGRQFSNSRSEMNVSTLELGDSALYLCASSLVAAQETQYFGPGTRLLVL.